This entry concerns a single T cell receptor beta chain. The data originate from a study of blood T cell repertoires in COVID-19. Looking at the study overall: Nucleic acid was either cDNA or gDNA, and it came from T cells, B-cell-depleted T cells, or PBMCs.

Original handling: Using reference gene primer amplification, nucleated cell counts were estimated. Using immunoSEQ multiplex PCR, the repertoire was profiled, and TCRdb retains in-frame clones only, with some absent. The V and J calls and clone size come from that table; D and trimming were worked out from the DNA. The sample contains roughly 72,000 clones, about four fifths of which appear only once. The junction had 10 bases not matched to a gene; V was cut back by 1 base and J by 4 bases. The CDR3 runs to 18 residues. The germline V gene has CDR1 SGHTA and CDR2 FQGNSA. The sequencing input was peripheral blood. The chain carries TRBV7-2 and TRBJ2-3; 11 bases align to TRBD2. This receptor was obtained from a man in his 70s who had recovered from COVID-19. The CDR3 loop is CASSLVQGLAGGADTQYF. In nucleotides, the CDR3 is TGTGCCAGCAGCTTAGTGCAGGGCCTAGCGGGAGGCGCAGATACGCAGTATTTT. Full variable domain (outside the CDR3, taken from reference TRBV7-2 and TRBJ2-3): GAGVSQSPSNKVTEKGKDVELRCDPISGHTALYWYRQSLGQGLEFLIYFQGNSAPDKSGLPSDRFSAERTGGSVSTLTIQRTQQEDSAVYLCASSLVQGLAGGADTQYFGPGTRLTVL.